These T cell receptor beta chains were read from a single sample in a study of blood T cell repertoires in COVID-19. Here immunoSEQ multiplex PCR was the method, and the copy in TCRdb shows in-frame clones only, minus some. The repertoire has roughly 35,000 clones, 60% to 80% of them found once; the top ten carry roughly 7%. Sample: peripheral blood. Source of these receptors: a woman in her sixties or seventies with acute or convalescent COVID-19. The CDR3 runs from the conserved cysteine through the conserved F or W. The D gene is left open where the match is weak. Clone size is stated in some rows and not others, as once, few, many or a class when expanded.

cdr3_nt: TGTGCCAGCAGGACGGGACTCAGAAACACCGGGGAGCTGTTTTTT
cdr3_aa: CASRTGLRNTGELFF
d_call: -
j_call: TRBJ2-2
v_call: TRBV11-2
cdr3_length: 15
clone_size: once

cdr3_nt: TGTGCCTGGAGACCCGGGGGGAACACTGAAGCTTTCTTT
cdr3_aa: CAWRPGGNTEAFF
d_call: -
j_call: TRBJ1-1
v_call: TRBV30
cdr3_length: 13
clone_size: -

cdr3_nt: TGTGCCAGCAGTTTCGGGACAGAGAACACCGGGGAGCTGTTTTTT
cdr3_aa: CASSFGTENTGELFF
d_call: TRBD1
j_call: TRBJ2-2
v_call: TRBV28
cdr3_length: 15
clone_size: -

cdr3_nt: TGTGCCAGCAGCTCCCGACAGGGAAGTTCACCCCTCCACTTT
cdr3_aa: CASSSRQGSSPLHF
d_call: TRBD1
j_call: TRBJ1-6
v_call: TRBV9
cdr3_length: 14
clone_size: -

cdr3_nt: TGTGCCAGCAGGGGGGACAGCCCTAACTATGGCTACACCTTC
cdr3_aa: CASRGDSPNYGYTF
d_call: TRBD1
j_call: TRBJ1-2
v_call: TRBV2
cdr3_length: 14
clone_size: -

cdr3_nt: TGTGCCAGCAGTGAAGGGCGGGGGCTCCAGCCCCAGCATTTT
cdr3_aa: CASSEGRGLQPQHF
d_call: -
j_call: TRBJ1-5
v_call: TRBV2
cdr3_length: 14
clone_size: -

cdr3_nt: TGTGCCAGCTCACCACGACTAGGAGGGGACACTGAAGCTTTCTTT
cdr3_aa: CASSPRLGGDTEAFF
d_call: -
j_call: TRBJ1-1
v_call: TRBV18
cdr3_length: 15
clone_size: -

cdr3_nt: TGCGCCAGCAGCTTGTTTGAACCGGGACAGAAGGACTATGGCTACACCTTC
cdr3_aa: CASSLFEPGQKDYGYTF
d_call: TRBD1
j_call: TRBJ1-2
v_call: TRBV5-1
cdr3_length: 17
clone_size: -

cdr3_nt: TGTGCCAGCAGTTTAGACAGACGCAAACTGTTTTTT
cdr3_aa: CASSLDRRKLFF
d_call: -
j_call: TRBJ1-4
v_call: TRBV12-3/TRBV12-4
cdr3_length: 12
clone_size: -

cdr3_nt: TGTGCCAGCAGTTACTCCAGGACAGGGGGCTCCTACGAGCAGTACTTC
cdr3_aa: CASSYSRTGGSYEQYF
d_call: TRBD1
j_call: TRBJ2-7
v_call: TRBV6-5
cdr3_length: 16
clone_size: -

cdr3_nt: TGTGCCAGCAGTTACGCACAGGGGTCCCAGCCCCAGCATTTT
cdr3_aa: CASSYAQGSQPQHF
d_call: TRBD1
j_call: TRBJ1-5
v_call: TRBV6-2/TRBV6-3
cdr3_length: 14
clone_size: -

cdr3_nt: TGTGCCAGCAGGGCAGGACAGGGGAGCGACTATGGCTACACCTTC
cdr3_aa: CASRAGQGSDYGYTF
d_call: TRBD1
j_call: TRBJ1-2
v_call: TRBV6-5
cdr3_length: 15
clone_size: -

cdr3_nt: TGTGCCAGCAGTGAATTTGGGCTTACAGACAATCAGCCCCAGCATTTT
cdr3_aa: CASSEFGLTDNQPQHF
d_call: -
j_call: TRBJ1-5
v_call: TRBV2
cdr3_length: 16
clone_size: -

cdr3_nt: TGTGCCAGCAGCTTCCTCCCGGAGGGGGCGCCGGGCTACGAGCAGTACTTC
cdr3_aa: CASSFLPEGAPGYEQYF
d_call: -
j_call: TRBJ2-7
v_call: TRBV9
cdr3_length: 17
clone_size: -

cdr3_nt: TGTGCCAGCAGTGCCGGGACAGTCAACACCATATATTTT
cdr3_aa: CASSAGTVNTIYF
d_call: TRBD1
j_call: TRBJ1-3
v_call: TRBV2
cdr3_length: 13
clone_size: few

cdr3_nt: TGTGCCAGCAGTTGGACAGGGGGGGGAAACTATGGCTACACCTTC
cdr3_aa: CASSWTGGGNYGYTF
d_call: TRBD1
j_call: TRBJ1-2
v_call: TRBV27
cdr3_length: 15
clone_size: -

cdr3_nt: TGTGCCAGCAGCCAACGGACAGGGGGTGTTGAAAAACTGTTTTTT
cdr3_aa: CASSQRTGGVEKLFF
d_call: TRBD1
j_call: TRBJ1-4
v_call: TRBV3-1/TRBV3-2
cdr3_length: 15
clone_size: -

cdr3_nt: TGCGCCAGCAGCTTGGCCGGGACAGGGGTATTAGGGGAGTTCACTGAAGCTTTCTTT
cdr3_aa: CASSLAGTGVLGEFTEAFF
d_call: TRBD1
j_call: TRBJ1-1
v_call: TRBV5-1
cdr3_length: 19
clone_size: -

cdr3_nt: TGTGCCAGCAGCGTCCGACAGTACACCGGGGAGCTGTTTTTT
cdr3_aa: CASSVRQYTGELFF
d_call: -
j_call: TRBJ2-2
v_call: TRBV7-7
cdr3_length: 14
clone_size: -

cdr3_nt: TGTGCCAGCCGCGCGGCTAGCGGGAGTTACAATGAGCAGTTCTTC
cdr3_aa: CASRAASGSYNEQFF
d_call: TRBD2
j_call: TRBJ2-1
v_call: TRBV18
cdr3_length: 15
clone_size: few

cdr3_nt: TGTGCCAGCAGCCCGACAGAGGGGGACACCGGGGAGCTGTTTTTT
cdr3_aa: CASSPTEGDTGELFF
d_call: -
j_call: TRBJ2-2
v_call: TRBV5-6
cdr3_length: 15
clone_size: once

cdr3_nt: TGTGCCAGCAGTTACGAGGGGGCGCCCGACTATGGCTACACCTTC
cdr3_aa: CASSYEGAPDYGYTF
d_call: TRBD1
j_call: TRBJ1-2
v_call: TRBV6-5
cdr3_length: 15
clone_size: -

cdr3_nt: TGTGCCACCTCGGGACAGGGGGGCAATCAGCCCCAGCATTTT
cdr3_aa: CATSGQGGNQPQHF
d_call: TRBD1
j_call: TRBJ1-5
v_call: TRBV10-3
cdr3_length: 14
clone_size: -

cdr3_nt: TGTGCCAGCAGTCTTGGGTGGACAGGGTTTCGGTGGCAGTACTTC
cdr3_aa: CASSLGWTGFRWQYF
d_call: -
j_call: TRBJ2-7
v_call: TRBV21-1
cdr3_length: 15
clone_size: -

cdr3_nt: TGTGCCAGCAGCCCCTCTTTCGGGGAGCTGTTTTTT
cdr3_aa: CASSPSFGELFF
d_call: -
j_call: TRBJ2-2
v_call: TRBV7-3
cdr3_length: 12
clone_size: few

cdr3_nt: TGTGCCAGCAGCCAAGATCTGGGTAGCGTGCTTTACGAGCAGTACTTC
cdr3_aa: CASSQDLGSVLYEQYF
d_call: -
j_call: TRBJ2-7
v_call: TRBV4-2
cdr3_length: 16
clone_size: -

cdr3_nt: TGTGCCAGCAGCTACGGGACAGTCAATCAGCCCCAGCATTTT
cdr3_aa: CASSYGTVNQPQHF
d_call: TRBD1
j_call: TRBJ1-5
v_call: TRBV5-6
cdr3_length: 14
clone_size: -

cdr3_nt: TGCAGTGCTAGTGCCCGGGACAGGGTAAAAGGCGCTGAAGCTTTCTTT
cdr3_aa: CSASARDRVKGAEAFF
d_call: TRBD1
j_call: TRBJ1-1
v_call: TRBV20-1
cdr3_length: 16
clone_size: -

cdr3_nt: TGTGCCAGCAGTTTACAGATATATAGCAATCAGCCCCAGCATTTT
cdr3_aa: CASSLQIYSNQPQHF
d_call: -
j_call: TRBJ1-5
v_call: TRBV28
cdr3_length: 15
clone_size: once

cdr3_nt: TGCGCCAGCGGGACAGGGGGATGGGGCACTGAAGCTTTCTTT
cdr3_aa: CASGTGGWGTEAFF
d_call: TRBD1
j_call: TRBJ1-1
v_call: TRBV5-1
cdr3_length: 14
clone_size: -

cdr3_nt: TGCGCCAGCAGCTTGGGGACCTCGGGCGGGGAGACCCAGTACTTC
cdr3_aa: CASSLGTSGGETQYF
d_call: -
j_call: TRBJ2-5
v_call: TRBV5-1
cdr3_length: 15
clone_size: -

cdr3_nt: TGTGCCAGCAGTTTCATGACAGGGGGGTGGCGTGGCTACACCTTC
cdr3_aa: CASSFMTGGWRGYTF
d_call: TRBD1
j_call: TRBJ1-2
v_call: TRBV28
cdr3_length: 15
clone_size: -

cdr3_nt: TGTGCCAGCAGCGCCGCCGGGACAGGGCCGTACAATGAGCAGTTCTTC
cdr3_aa: CASSAAGTGPYNEQFF
d_call: TRBD1
j_call: TRBJ2-1
v_call: TRBV7-2
cdr3_length: 16
clone_size: -

cdr3_nt: TGTGCCAGCAGCCGGACAGGGAAACAGCCCCAGCATTTT
cdr3_aa: CASSRTGKQPQHF
d_call: TRBD1
j_call: TRBJ1-5
v_call: TRBV6-5
cdr3_length: 13
clone_size: -

cdr3_nt: TGTGCCAGTAGTATTAATTGGCAGAACTACGAGCAGTACTTC
cdr3_aa: CASSINWQNYEQYF
d_call: -
j_call: TRBJ2-7
v_call: TRBV19
cdr3_length: 14
clone_size: -

cdr3_nt: TGTGCCACCAGCAGAGGGGACAGCGGAAACACCATATATTTT
cdr3_aa: CATSRGDSGNTIYF
d_call: TRBD1
j_call: TRBJ1-3
v_call: TRBV15
cdr3_length: 14
clone_size: few

cdr3_nt: TGTGCCAGCAGCTTAGCGTTTGGTGGCGACAGGGGCTCTAATGAGCAGTTCTTC
cdr3_aa: CASSLAFGGDRGSNEQFF
d_call: TRBD1
j_call: TRBJ2-1
v_call: TRBV7-9
cdr3_length: 18
clone_size: few

cdr3_nt: TGTGCCAGCTGCTGGGCGGGTCAGGCTAAAGGGGAGCAGTACTTC
cdr3_aa: CASCWAGQAKGEQYF
d_call: -
j_call: TRBJ2-7
v_call: TRBV2
cdr3_length: 15
clone_size: few

cdr3_nt: TGTGCCAGCAGTGACGACAGCGCCGCAACTAATGAAAAACTGTTTTTT
cdr3_aa: CASSDDSAATNEKLFF
d_call: -
j_call: TRBJ1-4
v_call: TRBV2
cdr3_length: 16
clone_size: -

cdr3_nt: TGTGCCAGCAGCCAAACGGGGGGCCCACTCCAAGAGACCCAGTACTTC
cdr3_aa: CASSQTGGPLQETQYF
d_call: -
j_call: TRBJ2-5
v_call: TRBV4-2
cdr3_length: 16
clone_size: -

cdr3_nt: TGTGCCAGCAGTGAGCAGGGCTACGAGCAGTACTTC
cdr3_aa: CASSEQGYEQYF
d_call: -
j_call: TRBJ2-7
v_call: TRBV6-1
cdr3_length: 12
clone_size: -

cdr3_nt: TGTGCCAGCAGTTCCCTATCCGGGGGGGCAGAGACCCAGTACTTC
cdr3_aa: CASSSLSGGAETQYF
d_call: TRBD2
j_call: TRBJ2-5
v_call: TRBV28
cdr3_length: 15
clone_size: -